The 24 T cell receptor beta chains in this list originate from one sample, sequenced in a study of CD8+CD57+ T cells in acquired aplastic anemia. Genomic DNA templated the TCR beta VDJ and CDR3 profiling. MiXCR, applied by TCRdb to the reads, yields one record per CDR3 protein. The repertoire has about 270,000 distinct CDR3 sequences, approximately 57% of them found once; the top ten carry 8%. Material: sorted CD4+, CD8+, or CD8+CD57+ T cells (not recorded which) from PBMCs. Source of these receptors: a human donor with severe aplastic anemia or a healthy control (not recorded which).

The chain couples TRBV5-1 to TRBJ2-3; D is perhaps TRBD1 or TRBD2 (5 bases each). The CDR3 is 15 residues long. The V end lost 3 bases, the J end lost 1 base, and 12 bases lay between the germline ends. Germline CDR1 reads SGHRS; CDR2 reads YFSETQ. This CDR3 reads CASSWVGTGTDTQYF. CDR3 DNA: TGCGCCAGCAGCTGGGTCGGGACGGGCACAGATACGCAGTATTTT.

The V gene is TRBV2, the J gene TRBJ2-3, with D tentatively TRBD1 (5 bases). The germline V gene has CDR1 SNHLY and CDR2 FYNNEI. CDR3 length: 15 amino acids. V gave up 7 bases and J gave up 4 bases, with 18 bases separating them. The DNA for the CDR3 is TGTGCCAGCACCTTGGACATGTCGGTGGCAGATACGCAGTATTTT. Its translation: CASTLDMSVADTQYF.

The chain combines TRBV5-6 with TRBJ2-7; TRBD2 agrees at 11 bases. The CDR3 runs 14 residues. CDR1 is SGHDT, CDR2 YYEEEE, per germline. With 3 bases clipped from V and 6 bases from J, the junction kept 5 bases outside the gene matches. The DNA for the CDR3 is TGTGCCAGCAGCTCTAGCGGGGGGCCTCTCGAGCAGTACTTC. It encodes CASSSSGGPLEQYF.

The rearrangement joins TRBV7-2 to TRBJ2-1; D call uncertain. The CDR3 spans 14 residues. The germline V gene encodes CDR1 SGHTA and CDR2 FQGNSA. With 1 base removed from V and 5 bases from J, the gap between germline ends came to 9 bases. CDR3 sequence reads: CASSLDSTNNEQFF. CDR3 bases: TGTGCCAGCAGCTTAGACTCAACTAACAATGAGCAGTTCTTC.

The table lists this clonotype with a few counts. This rearrangement joins TRBV29-1 to TRBJ2-3; possible D gene TRBD2, 6 bases. V lost 0 bases and J lost 0, with 13 bases in between. The CDR3 is 16 amino acids. Germline values: CDR1 SQVTM, CDR2 ANQGSEA. This chain's CDR3 is CSVEDLVGGSTDTQYF. In DNA form, the CDR3 reads TGCAGCGTTGAAGATCTAGTGGGGGGTAGCACAGATACGCAGTATTTT.

Only a few counts were recorded for this clonotype. The chain is built from TRBV20-1 and TRBJ2-7; 11 bases map to TRBD1. The CDR3 covers 15 residues. Germline lookup yields CDR1 DFQATT and CDR2 SNEGSKA (reference sequence). V dropped 3 bases and J dropped 6; count of bases not matched to a gene: 10. CDR3 region: CSARDLGTGGREQYF. The CDR3 DNA follows: TGCAGTGCTAGGGACTTAGGGACAGGGGGTCGCGAGCAGTACTTC.

The chain links TRBV2 to TRBJ1-1; D gene ambiguous. Germline V gene data show CDR1 as SNHLY and CDR2 as FYNNEI. Trimming shortened V by 6 bases and J by 2 bases, and 10 bases separated the two germline ends. This CDR3 spans 13 amino acids. The CDR3 spells CASRKDLNTEAFF. Here the CDR3 DNA reads TGTGCCAGCAGGAAGGACCTCAACACTGAAGCTTTCTTT.

The CDR3 DNA sequence: TGTGCCAGTAGTATAGATCTCCCCACTGAAGCTTTCTTT. Its translation is CASSIDLPTEAFF. The rearrangement uses TRBV19 and TRBJ1-1; D is unresolved. The CDR3 loop spans 13 amino acids. From germline, CDR1 is LNHDA and CDR2 SQIVND (reference sequence). V gave up 0 bases and J gave up 4 bases, with 6 bases separating them.

The chain has TRBV15 and TRBJ2-3; unclear D gene. With 0 bases removed from V and 2 bases from J, the gap between germline ends came to 12 bases. The CDR3 length is 16 residues. CDR1 and CDR2 from the germline V gene are LNHNV and YYDKDF (reference sequence). The CDR3 nucleotides read TGTGCCACCAGCAGAGATCGGTCGATATACACAGATACGCAGTATTTT. Its translation is CATSRDRSIYTDTQYF.

The chain combines TRBV20-1 with TRBJ1-1, with TRBD1 matching 7 bases. CDR1 and CDR2 from the germline V gene are DFQATT and SNEGSKA (reference sequence). Trimming cost V 5 bases and J 6 bases; bases outside gene matches: 12. The CDR3 contains 14 residues. CDR3 coding DNA: TGCAGTGCTCGCCGACAGGGTTGGGAATCTGAAGCTTTCTTT. Residues: CSARRQGWESEAFF.

Details on this clonotype: This may come from a read error, since a much larger clone is one base off. V and J are TRBV6-5 and TRBJ1-2; perhaps TRBD1 as D (5 bases). Trimming removed 8 bases at V and 3 bases at J, with 13 bases between. The V gene's germline CDR1 is MNHEY and CDR2 SVGAGI. The CDR3 consists of 13 residues. The DNA of the CDR3 is TGTGCCAGCGCAGCGAGGGGCGACTATGGCTACACCTTC. It yields the protein CASAARGDYGYTF.

The chain couples TRBV6-6 to TRBJ1-2, with D unresolved. The CDR3 totals 12 residues. The V end was cut by 4 bases, the J end by 8 bases, with 11 bases between. Germline assignment: CDR1 MNHNY and CDR2 SVGAGI (reference sequence). The DNA of the CDR3 is TGTGCCAGCAGTTTATTGGAGTTGGGCTACACCTTC. Protein product: CASSLLELGYTF.

This clonotype was recorded at least ten times. This chain connects TRBV12-5 to TRBJ2-5; TRBD1 is a possible D gene (6 bases). The CDR3 loop spans 16 amino acids. Germline assignment: CDR1 LGHNT and CDR2 FRNRAP. V gave up 0 bases and J gave up 2 bases, with 13 bases separating them. CDR3 coding DNA: TGTGCTAGTGGTTTGGTAAGGGGGTTAGTTCAAGAGACCCAGTACTTC. This translates into CASGLVRGLVQETQYF.

In this sample, this clonotype turned up once. The rearrangement uses TRBV20-1 and TRBJ2-7; 10 positions agree with TRBD2. CDR3 size: 16 residues. V was pared by 3 bases and J by 6 bases, with 14 bases of the junction left unmatched. Germline V gene sequence: CDR1 DFQATT, CDR2 SNEGSKA (reference sequence). CDR3 sequence: CSASWGLLAGAGEQYF. In nucleotides, the CDR3 is TGCAGTGCTAGCTGGGGCCTCCTAGCGGGGGCAGGCGAGCAGTACTTC.

The table lists this clonotype with many counts. The rearrangement links TRBV2 to TRBJ2-6, with D uncertain. The CDR3 covers 19 residues. The germline CDR1 and CDR2 sequences are SNHLY and FYNNEI. With 2 bases removed from V and 0 bases from J, the gap between germline ends came to 17 bases. The CDR3 sequence: CASSERKVPSLSGANVLTF. Written as DNA, the CDR3 is TGTGCCAGCAGTGAACGGAAAGTCCCTTCTCTCTCTGGGGCCAACGTCCTGACTTTC.

The rearrangement uses TRBV10-3 and TRBJ2-1, with D tentatively TRBD1 (6 bases). The V gene lost 11 bases and the J gene lost 5 bases, with 13 bases spanning the gap. Per the germline V gene, CDR1 is ENHRY and CDR2 is SYGVKD. The CDR3 consists of 12 residues. CDR3 amino acids: CAAGGHNNEQFF. The CDR3 DNA reads as TGTGCCGCTGGGGGACACAACAATGAGCAGTTCTTC.

The chain links TRBV2 to TRBJ2-3; TRBD2 might be the D (5 bases). The V end was cut by 4 bases, the J end by 9 bases, with 14 bases between. CDR3 size: 13 residues. The germline V gene has CDR1 SNHLY and CDR2 FYNNEI. The CDR3 DNA is TGTGCCAGCAGTGGGAGGACTTCCGGGACGCAGTATTTT. It yields the protein CASSGRTSGTQYF.

This clonotype was found a few times. The CDR3 nucleotides are TGTGCCAGCAGCTTGGAATACTACGAGCAGTACTTC. Translating gives CASSLEYYEQYF. The rearrangement uses TRBV7-9 and TRBJ2-7; D not certain. The CDR3 spans 12 residues. Germline lookup yields CDR1 SEHNR and CDR2 FQNEAQ (reference sequence). V lost 3 bases and J 3 bases, leaving 6 bases between the germline ends. Looking up the rest from reference TRBV7-9 and TRBJ2-7 gives the full variable domain: DTGVSQNPRHKITKRGQNVTFRCDPISEHNRLYWYRQTLGQGPEFLTYFQNEAQLEKSRLLSDRFSAERPKGSFSTLEIQRTEQGDSAMYLCASSLEYYEQYFGPGTRLTVT.

V is TRBV6-6 and J is TRBJ2-1; tentative D call: TRBD2 (5 bases). Looked up from germline, CDR1 is MNHNY and CDR2 is SVGAGI (reference sequence). The CDR3 runs 15 residues. V was shortened by 0 bases and J by 6 bases, with 12 bases between the two germline ends. The CDR3 DNA reads as TGTGCCAGCAGTTACTCGAGGGCGGGTGCCAATGAGCAGTTCTTC. It encodes CASSYSRAGANEQFF.

This clonotype was observed many times. The V gene is TRBV20-1, the J gene TRBJ2-4; D may correspond to TRBD1 or TRBD2 (5 bases each). Germline values: CDR1 DFQATT, CDR2 SNEGSKA (reference sequence). This CDR3 is built from 13 residues. Between the trimmed V and J ends, which lost 0 bases and 9 bases, there was a span of 12 bases. The CDR3 protein is CSARDFSGAIQYF. The CDR3 DNA reads TGCAGTGCTAGAGATTTCTCCGGGGCCATTCAGTACTTC.

V is TRBV25-1 and J is TRBJ2-7, with D uncertain. Germline CDR1 is MGHDK and CDR2 is SYGVNS. The CDR3 sequence is 12 residues long. Trimming took 6 bases from V and 6 from J, leaving 12 bases between them. CDR3 DNA sequence: TGTGCCAGCAGACCCGACTGGGGCGAGCAGTACTTC. Residues: CASRPDWGEQYF.

This clonotype has only a few counts. The chain couples TRBV12-5 to TRBJ2-5; D is possibly TRBD1 or TRBD2 (6 bases each). The CDR3 has 23 amino acids. V shed 0 bases and J shed 5 bases, with 37 bases lying between them. CDR1 and CDR2 (germline): LGHNT, FRNRAP. CDR3 residues: CASGLVGGGGGRGFRDAGETQYF. The CDR3 nucleotides read TGTGCTAGTGGTTTGGTAGGGGGTGGGGGAGGCAGAGGGTTCAGAGACGCGGGGGAGACCCAGTACTTC.

This clonotype was detected once. This chain connects TRBV7-4 to TRBJ1-6; D gene ambiguous. The CDR3 sequence is 17 residues long. V was trimmed by 4 bases and J by 0 bases, leaving 13 bases between them. Germline V gene lookup returns CDR1 SGHVT and CDR2 SQSDAQ. Written as DNA, the CDR3 is TGTGCCAGCAGCTCCGGACTCCCCAGCTCCTATAATTCACCCCTCCACTTT. Translation gives CASSSGLPSSYNSPLHF.

The gene calls are TRBV24-1 and TRBJ1-5; D may be TRBD1 (5 bases). This CDR3 spans 15 amino acids. The germline gives CDR1 KGHDR, CDR2 SFDVKD. V was shortened by 10 bases and J by 1 base, with 16 bases between the two germline ends. DNA of the CDR3: TGTGCCACGCTATGGGGGGTTCAAAGCAATCAGCCCCAGCATTTT. Its translation is CATLWGVQSNQPQHF.